This TCR beta chain originates from a study of OX40 agonist ivuxolimab in advanced cancers. Study-wide context: Patients achieving partial responses numbered three: one hepatocellular carcinoma case and two cutaneous melanoma cases. The study, taken as a whole, reports: Relative to CD4+ cells, CD8+ T cells on average had more expanded clones. At doses 0.1 to 3.0 mg/kg, CD4+ and CD8+ clones expanded.

For this clone: The antigen remains unidentified.

The germline V and J ends were trimmed by 4 bases and 6 bases, with 18 bases remaining between them. From germline, CDR1 is GTSNPN and CDR2 SVGIG (reference sequence). The CDR3 spans 14 residues. Some clones are missing from TCRdb's copy, which holds only in-frame ones; the method was immunoSEQ multiplex PCR. Of some 57,000 clones in the sample, 92% were seen once. Material: CD4+ or CD8+ T cells sorted from blood, obtained in a trial of the OX40 agonist ivuxolimab. This clonotype originated in an adult with an advanced solid tumor such as melanoma, head and neck, liver or kidney cancer. V usage is TRBV30 and J usage is TRBJ1-2; no clear D gene. CDR3 loop: CAWTLDSNWHGYTF. CDR3 DNA: TGTGCCTGGACCCTGGACTCTAACTGGCATGGCTACACCTTC.